The clone carrying this TCR beta chain was counted only a few times. Antigen specificity is unknown. This record comes from a study of CD8 T cells in ankylosing spondylitis. Study-level results: Clones linked to disease, bearing a CD8+ phenotype, were relatively rare in peripheral blood. Matched synovial fluid from ankylosing spondylitis patients was reported to be enriched for disease-linked clones. The study identified a TCR beta motif of roughly eight highly homologous variants that appeared characteristic of ankylosing spondylitis blood. In reactive arthritis synovial fluid and blood, some motif variants had been reported before.

Library preparation for TCR beta used quantitative 5'-RACE with molecular barcodes. TCRdb passed the 5' RACE reads through MiXCR, listing each CDR3 protein once. The data contain 750,000 to 850,000 distinct CDR3 sequences, approximately 12% of them singletons. The CDR3 is 14 residues long. CDR1 is SGHRS and CDR2 is YFSETQ in the germline V gene. Trimming stripped 4 bases from V and 8 bases from J, with 16 bases between. This TCR derives from a male donor with ankylosing spondylitis. The specimen sequenced was blood, either unsorted or a sorted T cell fraction (not recorded which). The chain combines TRBV5-1 with TRBJ2-1, with D possibly matching TRBD1 (7 bases). CDR3 nucleotides: TGCGCCAGCAGCGGGGGGACAGTATGGGATGAGCAGTTCTTC. It encodes CASSGGTVWDEQFF. The full variable domain, with the rest looked up from reference TRBV5-1 and TRBJ2-1, is KAGVTQTPRYLIKTRGQQVTLSCSPISGHRSVSWYQQTPGQGLQFLFEYFSETQRNKGNFPGRFSGRQFSNSRSEMNVSTLELGDSALYLCASSGGTVWDEQFFGPGTRLTVL.